Included here is one T cell receptor (beta chain) sequence, with context. Its antigen is unidentified. Trimming removed 5 bases from V and 2 bases from J, with 7 bases in between. CDR1 and CDR2 (germline): MDHEN, SYDVKM. This CDR3 spans 13 amino acids. Recipients received nonmyeloablative bone marrow transplants from related graft donors, with transient mixed chimerism. Unstimulated Tregs (CD4+CD25+CD127-) and CD4+CD25- non-Tregs were sorted from PBMCs. This specimen comes from a study of Tregs in tolerant kidney transplant recipients. Study results and limitations: Few patients were studied, so findings need validation in larger groups. Changing PCR primers prevented nucleotide comparison between some patients' samples.

Assay used: immunoSEQ multiplex PCR; TCRdb lists only in-frame clones, some missing. The sample records roughly 86,000 clones, roughly 93% being singletons. Sequenced material: CD4+ T cells from blood (PBMCs), taken 12 months after the transplant. The chain links TRBV28 to TRBJ2-4, with a weak D call TRBD1 (6 bases). This clonotype was sampled from a human patient who received a combined kidney and bone marrow transplant. Certain T cells may be donor cells from the graft. The CDR3 DNA sequence: TGTGCCAGCAGTAGGGGGTCCAAAAACATTCAGTACTTC. It is translated as CASSRGSKNIQYF.